Included here is one T cell receptor beta chain sequence, with context. Its antigen remains unidentified. Primed by a sample-barcoded 5' primer and a J-beta primer mix, a second PCR proceeded for about 7 to 11 cycles. TCRdb redid the calling of the 5' RACE reads with MiXCR, one entry per CDR3 protein. The table records about 620,000 distinct CDR3 sequences, 20% to 25% of them present only once. The data are from a study of blood T cells in healthy people across ages. Study-wide findings and caveats: Unsorted PBMCs prevented conclusive naive versus antigen-experienced comparison. Donor CMV infection status was unknown, possibly confounding age-related changes in expanded clonotypes. Roughly linearly, TCR beta diversity per million T cells fell as age increased.

The CDR3 covers 18 residues. Germline CDR1 and CDR2: SGHVS and FNYEAQ. V lost 2 bases to trimming and J lost 3 bases; unmatched junction nucleotides: 15. The sequence derives from a man aged 70 or older in good health. The material sequenced was blood. This sequence joins TRBV7-6 and TRBJ2-7; 8 bases are shared with TRBD2. The CDR3 reads CASSLSGLAESKRYEQYF. The CDR3 bases are TGTGCCAGCAGCTTATCAGGACTAGCAGAATCAAAACGCTACGAGCAGTACTTC. Complete variable domain (other parts from reference TRBV7-6 and TRBJ2-7): GAGVSQSPRYKVTKRGQDVALRCDPISGHVSLYWYRQALGQGPEFLTYFNYEAQQDKSGLPNDRFSAERPEGSISTLTIQRTEQRDSAMYRCASSLSGLAESKRYEQYFGPGTRLTVT.